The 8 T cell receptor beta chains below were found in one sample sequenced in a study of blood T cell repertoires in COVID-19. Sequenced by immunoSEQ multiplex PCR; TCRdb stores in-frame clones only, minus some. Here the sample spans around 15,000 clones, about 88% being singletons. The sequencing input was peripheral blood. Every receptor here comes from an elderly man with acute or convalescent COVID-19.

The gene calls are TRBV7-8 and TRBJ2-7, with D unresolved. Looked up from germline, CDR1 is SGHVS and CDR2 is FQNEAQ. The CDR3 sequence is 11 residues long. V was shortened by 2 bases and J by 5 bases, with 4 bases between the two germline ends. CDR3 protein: CASSLIDEQYF. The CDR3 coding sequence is TGTGCCAGCAGCTTAATCGACGAGCAGTACTTC.

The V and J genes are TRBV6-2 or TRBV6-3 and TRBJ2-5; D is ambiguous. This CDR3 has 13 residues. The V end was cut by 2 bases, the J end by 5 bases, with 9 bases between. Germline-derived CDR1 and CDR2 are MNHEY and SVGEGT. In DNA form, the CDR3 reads TGTGCCAGCAGTTACCTCTCTATGGAGACCCAGTACTTC. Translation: CASSYLSMETQYF.

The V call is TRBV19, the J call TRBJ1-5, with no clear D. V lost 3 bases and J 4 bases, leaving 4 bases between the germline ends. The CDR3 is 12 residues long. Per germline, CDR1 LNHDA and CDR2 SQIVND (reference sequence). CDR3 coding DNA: TGTGCCAGTAGTATCCCGAATCAGCCCCAGCATTTT. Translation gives CASSIPNQPQHF. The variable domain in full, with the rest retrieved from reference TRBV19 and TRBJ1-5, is DGGITQSPKYLFRKEGQNVTLSCEQNLNHDAMYWYRQDPGQGLRLIYYSQIVNDFQKGDIAEGYSVSREKKESFPLTVTSAQKNPTAFYLCASSIPNQPQHFGDGTRLSIL.

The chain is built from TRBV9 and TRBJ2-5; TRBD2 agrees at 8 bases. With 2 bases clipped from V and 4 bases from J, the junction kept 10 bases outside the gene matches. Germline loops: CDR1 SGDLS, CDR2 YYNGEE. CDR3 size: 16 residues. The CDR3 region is CASSVLPGGAGETQYF. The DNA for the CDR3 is TGTGCCAGCAGCGTCCTCCCCGGGGGGGCAGGAGAGACCCAGTACTTC.

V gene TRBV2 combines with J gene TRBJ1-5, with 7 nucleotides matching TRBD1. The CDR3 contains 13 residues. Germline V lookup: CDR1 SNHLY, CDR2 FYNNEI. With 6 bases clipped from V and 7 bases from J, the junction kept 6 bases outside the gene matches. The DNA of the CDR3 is TGTGCCAGCAGGACAGGGACACGGCAGCCCCAGCATTTT. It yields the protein CASRTGTRQPQHF.

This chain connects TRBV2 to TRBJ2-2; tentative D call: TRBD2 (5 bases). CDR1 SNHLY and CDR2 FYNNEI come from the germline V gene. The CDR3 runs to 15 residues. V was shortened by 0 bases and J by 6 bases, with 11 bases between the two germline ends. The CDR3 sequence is CASSEAGAGAGELFF. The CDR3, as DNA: TGTGCCAGCAGTGAAGCGGGCGCGGGTGCCGGGGAGCTGTTTTTT.

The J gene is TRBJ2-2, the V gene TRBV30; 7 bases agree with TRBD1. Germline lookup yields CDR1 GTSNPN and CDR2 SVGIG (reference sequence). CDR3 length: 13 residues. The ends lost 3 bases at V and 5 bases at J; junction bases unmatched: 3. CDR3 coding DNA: TGTGCCTGGAGGGAGACAGGGACCGGGGAGCTGTTTTTT. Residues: CAWRETGTGELFF.

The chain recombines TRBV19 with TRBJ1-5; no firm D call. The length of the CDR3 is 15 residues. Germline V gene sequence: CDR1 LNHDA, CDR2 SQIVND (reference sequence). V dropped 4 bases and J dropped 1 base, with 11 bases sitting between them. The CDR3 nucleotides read TGTGCCAGTAGTAGACTAAAGGGCAGCAATCAGCCCCAGCATTTT. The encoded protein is CASSRLKGSNQPQHF.